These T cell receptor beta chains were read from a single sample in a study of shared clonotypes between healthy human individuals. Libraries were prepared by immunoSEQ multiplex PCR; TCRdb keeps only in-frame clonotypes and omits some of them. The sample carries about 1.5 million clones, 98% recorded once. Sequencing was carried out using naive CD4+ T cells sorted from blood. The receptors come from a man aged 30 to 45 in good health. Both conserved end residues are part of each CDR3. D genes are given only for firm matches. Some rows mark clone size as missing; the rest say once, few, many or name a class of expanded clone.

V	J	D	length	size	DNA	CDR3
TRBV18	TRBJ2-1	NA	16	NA	TGTGCCAGCTCACTGTTGGGTCGGCAGGGATTAGGTGAGCAGTTCTTC	CASSLLGRQGLGEQFF
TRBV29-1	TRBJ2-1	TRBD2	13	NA	TGCAGCACCCGAGGAGTAGCGGGGAATGAGCAGTTCTTC	CSTRGVAGNEQFF
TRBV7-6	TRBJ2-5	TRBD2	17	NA	TGTGCCAGCAGCTTGCCCTTAGGACTAGCGGGACAAGAGACCCAGTACTTC	CASSLPLGLAGQETQYF
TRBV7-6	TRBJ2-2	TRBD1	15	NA	TGTGCCAGCAGCCTCCGAACAGGGGGCACCGGGGAGCTGTTTTTT	CASSLRTGGTGELFF
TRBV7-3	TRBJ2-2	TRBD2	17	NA	TGTGCCAGCAGCTTAACTAGCGGGAGGGCCGGGACCGGGGAGCTGTTTTTT	CASSLTSGRAGTGELFF
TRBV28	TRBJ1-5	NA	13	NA	TGTGCCAGCATGCGGCAGGGCAGTCAGCCCCAGCATTTT	CASMRQGSQPQHF
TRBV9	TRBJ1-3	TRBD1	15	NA	TGTGCCAGCAGCCTCGGGACAGGGACTGGAAACACCATATATTTT	CASSLGTGTGNTIYF
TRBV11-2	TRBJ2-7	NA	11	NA	TGTGCCAGCAGCTCCGAGATCAAGCAGTACTTC	CASSSEIKQYF
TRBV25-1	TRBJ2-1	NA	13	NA	TGTGCCGTGCACGGGGGACTCTACAATGAGCAGTTCTTC	CAVHGGLYNEQFF
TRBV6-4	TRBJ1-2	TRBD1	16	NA	TGTGCCAGCACTCCCGGGACAGGGGGAGCTAACTATGGCTACACCTTC	CASTPGTGGANYGYTF
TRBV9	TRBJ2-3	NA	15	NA	TGTGCCAGCAGCGTAAACCCCTTTACCACAGATACGCAGTATTTT	CASSVNPFTTDTQYF
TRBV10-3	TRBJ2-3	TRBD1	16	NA	TGTGCCATCAGTGAGTCTCCCCAGGGGGCCGCCGGTATGACGTATTTT	CAISESPQGAAGMTYF
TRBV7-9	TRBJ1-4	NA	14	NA	TGTGCCAGCAGCTTACAACCAGAGTATGAAAAACTGTTTTTT	CASSLQPEYEKLFF
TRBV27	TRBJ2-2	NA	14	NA	TGTGCCAGCAGTTTTCGACACCCCACCGGGGAGCTGTTTTTT	CASSFRHPTGELFF
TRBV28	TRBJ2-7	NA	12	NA	TGTGCCAGCAGTTTGGGTTGGGACGAGCAGTACTTC	CASSLGWDEQYF
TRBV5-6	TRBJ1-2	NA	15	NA	TGTGCCAGCAGCCCAATAGGCGCAGAGACATATGGCTACACCTTC	CASSPIGAETYGYTF
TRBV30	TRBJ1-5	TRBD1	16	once	TGTGCCTGGAGTGTACAGGGGAGACTTAGCAATCAGCCCCAGCATTTT	CAWSVQGRLSNQPQHF
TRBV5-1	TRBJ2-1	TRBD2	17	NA	TGCGCCAGCAGCTTGTTCGGTGGGACTAGCTCCTACAATGAGCAGTTCTTC	CASSLFGGTSSYNEQFF
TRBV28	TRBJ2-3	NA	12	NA	TGTGCCAGCAGTCAATTTACAGATACGCAGTATTTT	CASSQFTDTQYF
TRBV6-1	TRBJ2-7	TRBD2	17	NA	TGTGCCAGCAGTGAAACCCTAGCGGGAGGGCCAGGATACGAGCAGTACTTC	CASSETLAGGPGYEQYF
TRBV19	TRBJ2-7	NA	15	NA	TGTGCCAGTAGCACAGGGAGCAAGGTGTACTACGAGCAGTACTTC	CASSTGSKVYYEQYF
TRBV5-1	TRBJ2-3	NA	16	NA	TGCGCCAGCAGCTTCCTGGGCAGGGGGGAAACAGATACGCAGTATTTT	CASSFLGRGETDTQYF
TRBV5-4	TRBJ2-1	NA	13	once	TGTGCCAGCAGCTTGGCCTGGGGGAATGAGCAGTTCTTC	CASSLAWGNEQFF
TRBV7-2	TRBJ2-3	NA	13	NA	TGTGCCAGCAGCTTCCTGAGCACAGATACGCAGTATTTT	CASSFLSTDTQYF
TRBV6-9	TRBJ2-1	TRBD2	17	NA	TGTGCCAGCAGTTTAGCCCTGCGGGAGAGGCGACACAATGAGCAGTTCTTC	CASSLALRERRHNEQFF
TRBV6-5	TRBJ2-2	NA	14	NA	TGTGCCAGCAGGCCCCAGGGAAACACCGGGGAGCTGTTTTTT	CASRPQGNTGELFF
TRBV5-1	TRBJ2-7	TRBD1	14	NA	TGCGCCAGCAGCCCAGGGACAGGAACCTACGAGCAGTACTTC	CASSPGTGTYEQYF
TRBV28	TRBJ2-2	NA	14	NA	TGTGCCAGCAGTATCCCCTTAAACACCGGGGAGCTGTTTTTT	CASSIPLNTGELFF
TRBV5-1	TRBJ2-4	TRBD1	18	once	TGCGCCAGCAACCCCGGGACAGGTGGGGCCCTAGCCAAAAACATTCAGTACTTC	CASNPGTGGALAKNIQYF
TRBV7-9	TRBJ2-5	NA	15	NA	TGTGCCAGCAGCTTTGCGGGTCAGAACCAAGAGACCCAGTACTTC	CASSFAGQNQETQYF